The clone carrying this T cell receptor (beta chain) was observed once. Its target is not known. RNA extraction and reverse transcription yielded cDNA as sequencing template. The table came from immunoSEQ multiplex PCR; TCRdb's copy has only in-frame clones and leaves some out. This table holds 120,000 to 150,000 clones, 80% to 90% found once. These data originate in a study of CD8+ T cells in alopecia areata. Background on the study: Affected scalp percentage set treated patients' severity scores. Findings and caveats of the study: Scalp lesions, especially in alopecia totalis/universalis, had higher clonality than normal scalp. During tofacitinib treatment, many expanded lesional clones remained in scalp and blood.

Treatment reported: oral pan-JAK inhibitor, 5-10 mg twice daily. Researchers gathered lesional scalp punch biopsies and peripheral blood from patients with alopecia areata. The sequences come from CD8+ T cells sorted from blood, collected at week 4, from a patient treated with tofacitinib. The receptor was isolated from a human donor with alopecia areata.

The CDR3 sequence: CASSQPWGTGVGYTF. Here the CDR3 DNA reads TGCGCCAGCAGCCAACCGTGGGGGACAGGGGTCGGCTACACCTTC. V usage is TRBV4-1 and J usage is TRBJ1-2, with 10 bases aligning to TRBD1. Per the germline V gene, CDR1 is MGHRA and CDR2 is YSYEKL. The CDR3 runs to 15 residues. Trimming at V came to 2 bases and at J to 8 bases, leaving 8 bases not matched to a gene.